The entry that follows covers one T cell receptor beta chain sequence. From germline, CDR1 is MGHRA and CDR2 YSYEKL. Trimming took off 0 bases at V and 8 bases at J, with 16 bases between the two ends. This CDR3 is built from 15 residues. The data originate from a study of metastatic and nonmetastatic thyroid tumors. In the study overall: Repertoire comparisons spanned blood and tumor or nodule tissue from malignant and benign thyroid patients.

In the original analysis: It was from CDR3 differences across clinicopathological groups that a distant-metastasis classifier for papillary thyroid cancer was built. TCRdb re-called the PCR reads with MiXCR. TCRdb, not the authors, supplied the V and J calls. The sample lists some 11,000 clones, under 25% seen once, with about 14% in the top ten. No treatment had been given to any patient before thyroid surgery. The TCR was taken from a female donor with papillary thyroid cancer or a benign thyroid nodule (not recorded which). Some clones in this sample may be carry-over from other donors' samples. Material: adjacent normal tissue. This chain uses TRBV4-1 with TRBJ1-2; perhaps TRBD1 as D (6 bases). CDR3 loop: CASSQDQTGSNGYTF. The DNA for the CDR3 is TGCGCCAGCAGCCAAGATCAAACAGGGAGTAACGGCTACACCTTC.